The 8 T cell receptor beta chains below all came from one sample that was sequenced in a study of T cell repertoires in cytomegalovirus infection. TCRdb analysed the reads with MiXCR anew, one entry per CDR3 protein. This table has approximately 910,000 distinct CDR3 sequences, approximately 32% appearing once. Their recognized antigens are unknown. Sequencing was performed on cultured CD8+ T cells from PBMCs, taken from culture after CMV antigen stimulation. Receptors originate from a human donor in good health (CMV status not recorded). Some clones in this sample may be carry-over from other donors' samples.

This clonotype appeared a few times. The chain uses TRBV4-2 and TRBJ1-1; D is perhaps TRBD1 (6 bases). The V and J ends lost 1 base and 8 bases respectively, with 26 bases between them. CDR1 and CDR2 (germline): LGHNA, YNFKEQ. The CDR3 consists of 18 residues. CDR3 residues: CASSQVVGGASRESEAFF. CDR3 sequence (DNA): TGTGCCAGCAGCCAAGTGGTCGGGGGGGCGAGTCGCGAATCCGAAGCTTTCTTT.

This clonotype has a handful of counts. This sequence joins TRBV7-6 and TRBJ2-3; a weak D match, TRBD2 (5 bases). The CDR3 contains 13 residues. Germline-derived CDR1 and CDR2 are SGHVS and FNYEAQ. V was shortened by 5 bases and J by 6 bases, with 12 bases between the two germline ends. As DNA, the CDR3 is TGTGCCAGCAGCCCGGGGTATCCGGATACGCAGTATTTT. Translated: CASSPGYPDTQYF.

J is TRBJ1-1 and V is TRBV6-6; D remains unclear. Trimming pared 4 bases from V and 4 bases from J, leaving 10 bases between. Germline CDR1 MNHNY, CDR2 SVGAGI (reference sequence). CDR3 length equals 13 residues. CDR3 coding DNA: TGTGCCAGCAGTTCCGGAATGTCCACTGAAGCTTTCTTT. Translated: CASSSGMSTEAFF.

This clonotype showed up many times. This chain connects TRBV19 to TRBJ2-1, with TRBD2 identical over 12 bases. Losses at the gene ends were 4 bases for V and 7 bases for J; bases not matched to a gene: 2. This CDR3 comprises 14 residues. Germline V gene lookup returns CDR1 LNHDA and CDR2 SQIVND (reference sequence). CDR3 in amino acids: CASSTLAGGNEQFF. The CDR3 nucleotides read TGTGCCAGTAGTACGCTAGCGGGGGGGAATGAGCAGTTCTTC.

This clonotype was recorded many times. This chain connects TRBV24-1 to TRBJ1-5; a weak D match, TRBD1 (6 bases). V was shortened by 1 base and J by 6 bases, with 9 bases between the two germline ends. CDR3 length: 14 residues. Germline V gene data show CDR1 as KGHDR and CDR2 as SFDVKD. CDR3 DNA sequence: TGTGCCACCAGTGATTTCGGGACATCTCAGCCCCAGCATTTT. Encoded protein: CATSDFGTSQPQHF.

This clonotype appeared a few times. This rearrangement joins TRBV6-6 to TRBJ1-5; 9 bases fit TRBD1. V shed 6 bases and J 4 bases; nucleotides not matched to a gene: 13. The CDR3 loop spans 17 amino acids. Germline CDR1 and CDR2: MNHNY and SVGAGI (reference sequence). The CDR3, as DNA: TGTGCCAGCAGCCCAACGGACAGGGGTCTTGGAAATCAGCCCCAGCATTTT. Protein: CASSPTDRGLGNQPQHF.

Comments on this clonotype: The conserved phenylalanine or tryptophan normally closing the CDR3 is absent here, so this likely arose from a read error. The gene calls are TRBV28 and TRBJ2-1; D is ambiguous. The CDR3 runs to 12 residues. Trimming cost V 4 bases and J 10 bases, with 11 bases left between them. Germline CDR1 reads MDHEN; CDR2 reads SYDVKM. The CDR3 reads CASSWTLGEQFS. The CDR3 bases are TGTGCCAGCAGTTGGACCTTGGGGGAGCAGTTCTCC.

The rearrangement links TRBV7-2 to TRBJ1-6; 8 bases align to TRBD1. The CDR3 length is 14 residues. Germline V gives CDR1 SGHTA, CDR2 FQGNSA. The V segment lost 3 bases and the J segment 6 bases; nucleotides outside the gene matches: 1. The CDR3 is CASSFQGANSPLHF. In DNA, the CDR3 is TGTGCCAGCAGCTTTCAGGGGGCTAATTCACCCCTCCACTTT.